The T cell receptor beta chain described here comes from a study of T cell responses to AZD1222 COVID-19 vaccine. Study-wide results and limits: Spike-specific TCR breadth and depth grew following two AZD1222 doses. Clonal diversity may have been underestimated in mostly white British donors.

Clones were sequenced by immunoSEQ multiplex PCR, and TCRdb holds only the in-frame ones, with some missing. The sample consists of about 150,000 clones, roughly 90% of them appearing once. To note about this clone: Its antigen is unidentified.

CDR3 size: 14 residues. Per the germline V gene, CDR1 is LNHDA and CDR2 is SQIVND (reference sequence). Trimming cost V 7 bases and J 4 bases, with 16 bases left between them. Specimen: peripheral blood, collected on day 0 of AZD1222 vaccination. This clonotype originated in an adult in good health. The chain combines TRBV19 with TRBJ1-1; perhaps TRBD1 as D (5 bases). The chain's CDR3 is CASKGGSGGTEAFF. CDR3 nucleotide sequence: TGTGCCAGTAAGGGAGGGTCTGGGGGCACTGAAGCTTTCTTT. Filled out from reference TRBV19 and TRBJ1-1, the complete variable domain reads DGGITQSPKYLFRKEGQNVTLSCEQNLNHDAMYWYRQDPGQGLRLIYYSQIVNDFQKGDIAEGYSVSREKKESFPLTVTSAQKNPTAFYLCASKGGSGGTEAFFGQGTRLTVV.